This T cell receptor (beta chain) is drawn from a study of naive and memory T cell subsets. Details on this clonotype: Its cognate antigen is unknown. This may stem from a read error, because a much larger clone lies one nucleotide away.

The study, taken as a whole, reports: Expression changes during T cell differentiation may affect RNA-based TCR counts. Over 85% of naive TCR sequences appeared only once after error correction, unlike memory subsets.

Both TRBC1 and TRBC2 were covered by a beta constant-region primer of two equimolar oligonucleotides. TCRdb itself ran the UMI-ligation and nested PCR reads through MiXCR, one entry per CDR3 protein. The repertoire holds some 36,000 distinct CDR3 sequences, with approximately 12% as singletons. The length of the CDR3 is 14 residues. The V and J ends lost 2 bases and 5 bases respectively, with 13 bases between them. Germline V gives CDR1 MNHEY, CDR2 SVGEGT. The source of this sequence is a human donor in good health. Sequencing input: effector memory CD4+ T cells from blood. As for subset: effector memory, CD45RA- CD27-. The V call is TRBV6-2 or TRBV6-3, the J call TRBJ2-7; D is possibly TRBD1 or TRBD2 (6 bases each). CDR3 sequence: CASSYPGARNEQYF. DNA of the CDR3: TGTGCCAGCAGTTACCCGGGGGCGCGGAACGAGCAGTACTTC.